This TCR beta chain was sequenced for a study of human thymus T cells. Study-wide results and caveats: Both thymic and peripheral blood repertoires showed apparently biased V and J usage. Related research has reported that thymic repertoires overlap highly among unrelated individuals.

On this clone: Its antigen is still unknown.

Corrective cardiac operations yielded the resected thymus tissue. It was healthy Finnish infants having corrective surgery for congenital heart defects who were the donors. Profiling relied on immunoSEQ multiplex PCR, and the TCRdb table lists in-frame clones only, not all of them. The profile shows around 70,000 clones, roughly 94% of them singletons. V gave up 1 base and J gave up 3 bases, with 7 bases separating them. Germline V lookup: CDR1 LGHNA, CDR2 YSLEER. The CDR3 is made up of 13 amino acids. The source material was thymus tissue. This TCR came from a girl in the first two years of life with a congenital heart defect but otherwise immunologically healthy. The rearrangement joins TRBV4-3 to TRBJ2-7; D not resolved. The CDR3 bases are TGCGCCAGCAGCCAAGCCCGCCACTACGAGCAGTACTTC. Protein product: CASSQARHYEQYF.